Included here is one T cell receptor beta chain sequence, with context. The sample comes from a study of blood T cell repertoires in COVID-19. Study-level background: COVID-19 samples from acute and convalescent phases originated in the United States, Italy and Spain.

Profiling relied on immunoSEQ multiplex PCR, and the TCRdb table lists in-frame clones only, not all of them. Of about 220,000 clones in the sample, around four fifths were seen once. Enrolled through a virtual design, the participants were between roughly 18 and 95 years of age and came from under 25 US areas. Self-reported history from a screening survey and questionnaire set each donor's cohort. Trimming stripped 9 bases from V and 8 bases from J, with 16 bases between. The V gene's germline CDR1 is SNHLY and CDR2 FYNNEI. This CDR3 comprises 12 residues. The chain links TRBV2 to TRBJ1-2; tentative D call: TRBD1 (6 bases). Sequenced: PBMCs or T cells enriched from blood (not recorded which). The sequence derives from a woman aged 45-65 years who had been exposed to COVID-19. DNA for the CDR3: TGTGCCAGTAACGACAGGTCTGAAGGCTACACCTTC. Translating gives CASNDRSEGYTF.